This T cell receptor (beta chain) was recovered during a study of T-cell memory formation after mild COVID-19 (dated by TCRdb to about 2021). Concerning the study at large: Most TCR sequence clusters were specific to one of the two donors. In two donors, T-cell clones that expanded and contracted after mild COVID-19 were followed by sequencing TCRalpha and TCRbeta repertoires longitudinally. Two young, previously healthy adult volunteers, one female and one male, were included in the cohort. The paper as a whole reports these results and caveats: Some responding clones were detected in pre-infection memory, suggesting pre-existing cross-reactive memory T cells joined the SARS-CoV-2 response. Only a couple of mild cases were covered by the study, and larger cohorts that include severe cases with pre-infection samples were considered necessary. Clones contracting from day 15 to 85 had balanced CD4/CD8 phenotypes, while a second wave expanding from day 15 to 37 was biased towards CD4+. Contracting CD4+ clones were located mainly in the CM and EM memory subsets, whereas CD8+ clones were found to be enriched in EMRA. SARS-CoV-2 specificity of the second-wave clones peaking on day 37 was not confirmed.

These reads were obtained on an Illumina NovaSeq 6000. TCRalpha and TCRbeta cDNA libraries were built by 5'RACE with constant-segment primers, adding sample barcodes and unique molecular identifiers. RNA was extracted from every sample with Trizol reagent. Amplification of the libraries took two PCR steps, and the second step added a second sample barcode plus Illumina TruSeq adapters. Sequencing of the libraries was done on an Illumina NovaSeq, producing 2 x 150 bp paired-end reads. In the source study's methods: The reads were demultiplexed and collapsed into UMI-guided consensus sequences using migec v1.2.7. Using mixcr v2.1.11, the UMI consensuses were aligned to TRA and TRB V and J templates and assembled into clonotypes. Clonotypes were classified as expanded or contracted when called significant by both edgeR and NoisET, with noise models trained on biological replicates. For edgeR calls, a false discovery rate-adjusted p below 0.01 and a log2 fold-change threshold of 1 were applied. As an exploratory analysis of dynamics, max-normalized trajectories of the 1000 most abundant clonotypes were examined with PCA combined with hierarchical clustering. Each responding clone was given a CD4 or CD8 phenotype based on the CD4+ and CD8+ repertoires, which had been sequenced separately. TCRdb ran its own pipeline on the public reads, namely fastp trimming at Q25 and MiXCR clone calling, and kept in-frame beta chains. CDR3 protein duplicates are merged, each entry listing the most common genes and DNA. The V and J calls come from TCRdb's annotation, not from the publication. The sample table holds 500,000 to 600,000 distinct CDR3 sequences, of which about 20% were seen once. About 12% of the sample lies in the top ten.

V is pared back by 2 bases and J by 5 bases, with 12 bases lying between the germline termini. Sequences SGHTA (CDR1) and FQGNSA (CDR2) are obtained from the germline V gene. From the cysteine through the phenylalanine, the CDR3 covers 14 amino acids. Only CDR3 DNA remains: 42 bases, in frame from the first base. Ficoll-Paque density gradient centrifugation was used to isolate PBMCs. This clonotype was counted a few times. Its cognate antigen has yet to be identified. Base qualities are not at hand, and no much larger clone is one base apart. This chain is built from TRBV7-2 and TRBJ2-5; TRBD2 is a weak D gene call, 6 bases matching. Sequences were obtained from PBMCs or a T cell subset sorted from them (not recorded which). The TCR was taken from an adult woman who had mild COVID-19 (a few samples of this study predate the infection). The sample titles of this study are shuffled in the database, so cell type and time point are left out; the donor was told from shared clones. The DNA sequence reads TGTGCCAGCAGCTTAATGGTGGCGGGGGAGACCCAGTACTTC. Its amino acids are CASSLMVAGETQYF.